This T cell receptor beta chain was retrieved from a study of cytomegalovirus exposure and HLA in healthy donors. Germline V gene sequence: CDR1 GTSNPN, CDR2 SVGIG (reference sequence). The V end lost 5 bases, the J end lost 8 bases, and 16 bases lay between the germline ends. The CDR3 spans 13 residues. Use of 60 Vbeta and 13 Jbeta primers characterized the PCR. This table comes from immunoSEQ multiplex PCR, and its TCRdb copy is limited to in-frame clones, with some not included. The table shows about 160,000 clones, with approximately 81% occurring only once. The TCR sequence derives from a woman under 40 in good health and CMV-seropositive. Sequenced input: PBMCs. The genes are TRBV30 and TRBJ2-1; D may be TRBD1 (5 bases). CDR3 nucleotides: TGTGCCTGGGGACAACAAACGAACGATGAGCAGTTCTTC. Translated, it gives CAWGQQTNDEQFF.